These 29 T cell receptor beta chains came from one sample sequenced in a study of CD8 T cells in Susac syndrome. After extraction with the RNeasy kit, roughly 0.45 to 1 ug of the RNA was reverse transcribed using random hexamers. A single record per CDR3 protein comes from TCRdb applying MiXCR to the immunoSEQ multiplex PCR reads. The top ten hold almost 0.55% of the sample, which has about 49,000 distinct CDR3 sequences, approximately 93% seen once. The specimen sequenced was CD8+ T cells from PBMCs. Every receptor here comes from a human donor in good health.

The chain recombines TRBV7-9 with TRBJ2-1; a possible D gene is TRBD1 (6 bases). Germline V lookup: CDR1 SEHNR, CDR2 FQNEAQ (reference sequence). Trimming pared 1 base from V and 7 bases from J, leaving 11 bases between. This CDR3 has 14 amino acids. CDR3 loop: CASSLVAGENEQFF. DNA for the CDR3: TGTGCCAGCAGCTTAGTGGCAGGGGAGAATGAGCAGTTCTTC.

The chain carries TRBV29-1 and TRBJ2-3; a weak D match, TRBD1 (5 bases). V lost 0 bases to trimming and J lost 6 bases, with 10 bases between them. Germline V gives CDR1 SQVTM, CDR2 ANQGSEA. This CDR3 is built from 13 residues. CDR3 nucleotides: TGCAGCGTTGAAGATCTTAAGGGGGATACGCAGTATTTT. Its protein is CSVEDLKGDTQYF.

This clonotype showed up just a few times. CDR3 DNA: TGTGCCAGCAGTCCCGGGACAGGATACTACGAGCAGTACTTC. Residues: CASSPGTGYYEQYF. The chain recombines TRBV5-6 with TRBJ2-7, with TRBD1 identical over 8 bases. CDR1 SGHDT and CDR2 YYEEEE come from the germline V gene. The CDR3 contains 14 residues. V dropped 5 bases and J dropped 3; count of bases not matched to a gene: 7.

The chain combines TRBV2 with TRBJ2-5; possibly TRBD1 for D (6 bases). CDR1 is SNHLY, CDR2 FYNNEI, per germline. Trimming left V 7 bases short and J 5 bases short, with 26 bases between. The CDR3 length is 17 residues. In nucleotides, the CDR3 is TGTGCCAGCACCTGGGGTTTAAGGGACACCCGTCGGGAGACCCAGTACTTC. Amino acid sequence: CASTWGLRDTRRETQYF.

The V and J genes are TRBV6-5 and TRBJ1-4; no reliable D call. Between the trimmed V and J ends, which lost 5 bases and 7 bases, there was a span of 14 bases. Germline CDR1 and CDR2: MNHEY and SVGAGI. The CDR3 is made up of 14 amino acids. The CDR3 bases are TGTGCCAGCAGTCCGGAGACCCGGGGTGAAAAACTGTTTTTT. It encodes CASSPETRGEKLFF.

V usage is TRBV7-6 and J usage is TRBJ2-3; 10 bases map to TRBD2. There are 16 residues in the CDR3. V shed 2 bases and J 3 bases; nucleotides not matched to a gene: 5. The germline V gene has CDR1 SGHVS and CDR2 FNYEAQ. This chain's CDR3 is CASSLWASGSTDTQYF. Written as DNA, the CDR3 is TGTGCCAGCAGCTTATGGGCTAGCGGGAGTACAGATACGCAGTATTTT.

This clonotype was seen a single time. J is TRBJ2-7 and V is TRBV2; 11 nucleotides agree with TRBD1. The CDR3 is made up of 13 amino acids. With 7 bases clipped from V and 5 bases from J, the junction kept 4 bases outside the gene matches. Germline lookup yields CDR1 SNHLY and CDR2 FYNNEI. DNA of the CDR3: TGTGCCAGCATTTGGGACAGGGGGGACGAGCAGTACTTC. As protein: CASIWDRGDEQYF.

J is TRBJ2-2 and V is TRBV2, with D uncertain. Trimming left V 7 bases short and J 5 bases short, with 14 bases between. Per the germline V gene, CDR1 is SNHLY and CDR2 is FYNNEI. The CDR3 is 14 amino acids. The CDR3 spells CASNGPRITGELFF. The CDR3 nucleotides are TGTGCCAGCAATGGACCTCGGATTACCGGGGAGCTGTTTTTT.

This rearrangement joins TRBV9 to TRBJ2-7; TRBD1 matches 8 bases. CDR3 length: 15 residues. Trimming at V came to 4 bases and at J to 6 bases, leaving 12 bases not matched to a gene. Germline CDR1 SGDLS, CDR2 YYNGEE. The CDR3 protein is CASSLTLGTGIEQYF. The CDR3 DNA sequence: TGTGCCAGCAGCCTTACCCTCGGGACAGGTATCGAGCAGTACTTC.

The chain has TRBV28 and TRBJ2-7; no clear D gene. CDR1 and CDR2 from the germline V gene are MDHEN and SYDVKM. This CDR3 is 13 amino acids long. The V end was cut by 2 bases, the J end by 2 bases, with 7 bases between. CDR3 sequence reads: CASSLEETYEQYF. The CDR3 nucleotides are TGTGCCAGCAGTTTAGAGGAAACCTACGAGCAGTACTTC.

The J gene is TRBJ2-7, the V gene TRBV4-1; 7 bases line up with TRBD2. Looked up from germline, CDR1 is MGHRA and CDR2 is YSYEKL. The V and J ends lost 4 bases and 0 bases, in that order; junction bases with no gene match: 6. The CDR3 is 15 residues long. This chain's CDR3 is CASSLSGLSSYEQYF. CDR3 DNA sequence: TGCGCCAGCAGCCTTAGCGGGTTAAGCTCCTACGAGCAGTACTTC.

CDR3 sequence reads: CASSLRQGLDYGYTF. The CDR3 coding sequence is TGTGCCAGCAGCCTTCGACAGGGACTTGACTATGGCTACACCTTC. V usage is TRBV5-6 and J usage is TRBJ1-2; 7 nucleotides agree with TRBD1. Unmatched junction bases numbered 9, after V lost 4 bases and J lost 3 bases. The CDR3 runs to 15 residues. The germline V gene has CDR1 SGHDT and CDR2 YYEEEE.

The rearrangement joins TRBV6-5 to TRBJ2-1, with 10 nucleotides matching TRBD2. V lost 4 bases to trimming and J lost 3 bases; unmatched junction nucleotides: 6. The CDR3 has 16 amino acids. In germline, CDR1 is MNHEY, CDR2 SVGAGI. The DNA for the CDR3 is TGTGCCAGCAGTTGGACCACTAGCGGGAACTACAATGAGCAGTTCTTC. It is translated as CASSWTTSGNYNEQFF.

The J gene is TRBJ1-5, the V gene TRBV20-1; TRBD1 matches at 7 bases. Germline lookup yields CDR1 DFQATT and CDR2 SNEGSKA (reference sequence). With 0 bases clipped from V and 2 bases from J, the junction kept 7 bases outside the gene matches. There are 16 residues in the CDR3. The CDR3 here is CSAREPRGLGNQPQHF. The CDR3 nucleotides read TGCAGTGCTAGAGAGCCGAGGGGGCTAGGCAATCAGCCCCAGCATTTT.

This sequence joins TRBV7-6 and TRBJ2-3; 9 bases align to TRBD2. V trimming: 1 base; J trimming: 3 bases; junction bases outside the gene matches: 8. Looked up from germline, CDR1 is SGHVS and CDR2 is FNYEAQ. This CDR3 spans 17 amino acids. Written as DNA, the CDR3 is TGTGCCAGCAGCTTAGTGGCTAGCGGGGCGGTAACAGATACGCAGTATTTT. Its protein is CASSLVASGAVTDTQYF.

The chain employs TRBV3-1 and TRBJ2-7; 9 nucleotides agree with TRBD1. The ends lost 4 bases at V and 4 bases at J; junction bases unmatched: 5. The V gene's germline CDR1 is LGHDT and CDR2 YNNKEL (reference sequence). The CDR3 extends over 14 amino acids. The CDR3 loop reads CASSPLTGGYEQYF. CDR3 nucleotide sequence: TGTGCCAGCAGCCCCCTGACAGGGGGGTACGAGCAGTACTTC.

The CDR3 sequence: CASSLEFSGANVLTF. The CDR3 DNA is TGTGCCAGCAGTCTGGAATTCTCTGGGGCCAACGTCCTGACTTTC. V and J are TRBV27 and TRBJ2-6, with D hard to call. Germline CDR1 and CDR2: MNHEY and SMNVEV (reference sequence). CDR3 length equals 15 residues. The V end lost 5 bases, the J end lost 0 bases, and 8 bases lay between the germline ends.

The rearrangement uses TRBV6-6 and TRBJ1-5; D call uncertain. CDR3 length equals 15 residues. Germline V lookup: CDR1 MNHNY, CDR2 SVGAGI (reference sequence). V dropped 5 bases and J dropped 5 bases, with 16 bases sitting between them. CDR3 region: CASSHKIRLDQPQHF. The CDR3 region has the DNA TGTGCCAGCAGTCATAAAATTAGGCTTGATCAGCCCCAGCATTTT.

The chain has TRBV30 and TRBJ2-1; the D is unclear. The CDR3 covers 11 residues. Germline CDR1 and CDR2: GTSNPN and SVGIG (reference sequence). The ends were cut back, 4 bases at V and 4 bases at J, with 5 bases in the middle. The CDR3 DNA is TGTGCCTGGAACTCTTACAATGAGCAGTTCTTC. It encodes CAWNSYNEQFF.

The rearrangement uses TRBV28 and TRBJ2-3; 13 positions match TRBD2. This CDR3 is 16 amino acids long. Germline V gene sequence: CDR1 MDHEN, CDR2 SYDVKM. V shed 5 bases and J 6 bases; nucleotides not matched to a gene: 8. CDR3 loop: CASSIGLAGVSDTQYF. CDR3 DNA sequence: TGTGCCAGCAGTATTGGACTAGCGGGAGTTTCGGATACGCAGTATTTT.

The V and J genes are TRBV15 and TRBJ2-3; TRBD1 aligns across 7 bases. Trimming took 0 bases from V and 1 from J; bases not matched to a gene: 4. Germline V gives CDR1 LNHNV, CDR2 YYDKDF (reference sequence). CDR3 length equals 16 residues. Here the CDR3 reads CATSRELQGGTDTQYF. The DNA of the CDR3 is TGTGCCACCAGCAGAGAGCTCCAGGGGGGCACAGATACGCAGTATTTT.

The chain joins TRBV13 to TRBJ2-7, with D perhaps TRBD2 (6 bases). Germline V gene data show CDR1 as PRHDT and CDR2 as FYEKMQ (reference sequence). Trimming shortened V by 5 bases and J by 0 bases, and 11 bases separated the two germline ends. The CDR3 is 14 amino acids. CDR3: CASSPMRGSYEQYF. CDR3 nucleotide sequence: TGTGCCAGCAGCCCCATGCGGGGCTCCTACGAGCAGTACTTC.

This chain links TRBV27 with TRBJ2-7; possibly TRBD1 or TRBD2 for D (5 bases each). The CDR3 consists of 16 residues. Trimming cost V 2 bases and J 1 base, with 15 bases left between them. Germline lookup yields CDR1 MNHEY and CDR2 SMNVEV (reference sequence). Written as DNA, the CDR3 is TGTGCCAGCAGTTTAATCGGGGCCGAGGGGTCCTACGAGCAGTACTTC. Translating it yields CASSLIGAEGSYEQYF.

The chain is built from TRBV29-1 and TRBJ2-3; D gene uncertain. Looked up from germline, CDR1 is SQVTM and CDR2 is ANQGSEA. V gave up 2 bases and J gave up 2 bases, with 2 bases separating them. The length of the CDR3 is 11 residues. Here the CDR3 DNA reads TGCAGCGTTGAACTCACAGATACGCAGTATTTT. This encodes CSVELTDTQYF.

The V and J genes are TRBV9 and TRBJ2-1; 8 bases fit TRBD2. The CDR3 totals 16 residues. With V trimmed by 0 bases and J by 8 bases, 10 bases remained unmatched. Germline assignment: CDR1 SGDLS and CDR2 YYNGEE. CDR3 sequence (DNA): TGTGCCAGCAGCGTAGCCCCCCGACTAGCGAATGATGAGCAGTTCTTC. Its translation is CASSVAPRLANDEQFF.

The CDR3 sequence is CASSTLNEQFF. The CDR3 nucleotides are TGTGCCAGTAGTACACTCAATGAGCAGTTCTTC. This chain links TRBV19 with TRBJ2-1; no firm D call. The V gene lost 4 bases and the J gene lost 6 bases, with 4 bases spanning the gap. The V gene's germline CDR1 is LNHDA and CDR2 SQIVND (reference sequence). CDR3 length: 11 residues.

J is TRBJ2-7 and V is TRBV5-1; 8 bases agree with TRBD2. V shed 4 bases and J 6 bases; nucleotides not matched to a gene: 12. CDR3 length equals 15 residues. The germline CDR1 and CDR2 sequences are SGHRS and YFSETQ. The CDR3 reads CASSPRREGRREQYF. The CDR3 region has the DNA TGCGCCAGCAGCCCCAGACGGGAGGGCCGTCGCGAGCAGTACTTC.

The V call is TRBV13, the J call TRBJ2-7; possibly TRBD2 for D (5 bases). V shed 6 bases and J shed 1 base, with 16 bases lying between them. Germline V gives CDR1 PRHDT, CDR2 FYEKMQ (reference sequence). This CDR3 has 15 amino acids. CDR3 in DNA: TGTGCCAGCAGTCAAGGGATTCGGGGTTCCTACGAGCAGTACTTC. Translated, it gives CASSQGIRGSYEQYF.

The genes are TRBV30 and TRBJ2-7; D not certain. This CDR3 has 12 residues. Germline values: CDR1 GTSNPN, CDR2 SVGIG (reference sequence). V lost 3 bases and J lost 5, with 11 bases in between. The CDR3 protein is CAWSGVSDEQYF. The CDR3 DNA sequence: TGTGCCTGGAGCGGAGTCTCAGACGAGCAGTACTTC.